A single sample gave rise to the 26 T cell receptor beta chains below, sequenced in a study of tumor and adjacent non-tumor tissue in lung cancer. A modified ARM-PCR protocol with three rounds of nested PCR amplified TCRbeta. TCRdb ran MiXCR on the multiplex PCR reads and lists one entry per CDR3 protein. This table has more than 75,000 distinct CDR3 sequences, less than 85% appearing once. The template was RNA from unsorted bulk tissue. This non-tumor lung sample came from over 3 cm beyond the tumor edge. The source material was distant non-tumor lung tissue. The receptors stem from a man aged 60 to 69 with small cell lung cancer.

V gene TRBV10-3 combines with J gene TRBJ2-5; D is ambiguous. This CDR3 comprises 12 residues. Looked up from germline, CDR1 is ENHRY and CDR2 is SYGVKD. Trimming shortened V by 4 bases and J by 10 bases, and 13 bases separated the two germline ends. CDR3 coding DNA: TGTGCCATCAGTGCGGCGGAAGAGGTCCAGTACTTC. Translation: CAISAAEEVQYF.

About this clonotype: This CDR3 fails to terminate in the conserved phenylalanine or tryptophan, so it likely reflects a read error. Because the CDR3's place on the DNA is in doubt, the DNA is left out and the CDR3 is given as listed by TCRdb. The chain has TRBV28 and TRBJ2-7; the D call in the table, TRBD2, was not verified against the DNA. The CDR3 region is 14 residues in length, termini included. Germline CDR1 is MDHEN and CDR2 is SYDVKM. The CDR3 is CTSSLQPRGYEQYI.

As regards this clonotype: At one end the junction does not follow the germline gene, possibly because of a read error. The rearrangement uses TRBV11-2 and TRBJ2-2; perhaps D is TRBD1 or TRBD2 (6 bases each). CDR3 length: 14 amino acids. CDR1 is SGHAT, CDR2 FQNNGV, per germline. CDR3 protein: CASGYTRDTEELFF. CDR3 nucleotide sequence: TGTGCTAGCGGCTATACTAGGGACACCGAGGAGCTGTTTTTT.

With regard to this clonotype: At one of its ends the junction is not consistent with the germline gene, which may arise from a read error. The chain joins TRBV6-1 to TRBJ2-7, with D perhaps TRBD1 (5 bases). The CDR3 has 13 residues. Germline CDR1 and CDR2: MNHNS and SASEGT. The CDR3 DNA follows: TGTGCGAGCAGTGCCAGACAGCTTTACGAGCAGTACTTC. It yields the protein CASSARQLYEQYF.

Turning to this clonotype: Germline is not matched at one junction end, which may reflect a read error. The CDR3 DNA sequence: TGTGACAGCAGCCAAAAAGAAAACATTCAGTACTTC. Translating gives CDSSQKENIQYF. The V call is TRBV7-9, the J call TRBJ2-4; D is unclear. Germline V CDR1 and CDR2: SEHNR, FQNEAQ (reference sequence). This CDR3 is built from 12 residues.

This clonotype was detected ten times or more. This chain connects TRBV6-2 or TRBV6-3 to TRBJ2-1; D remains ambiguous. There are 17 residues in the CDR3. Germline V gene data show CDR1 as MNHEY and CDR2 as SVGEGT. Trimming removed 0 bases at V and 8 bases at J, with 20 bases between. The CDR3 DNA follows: TGTGCCAGCAGTTACTCGAAATCAGGTAGTCTGCTATATGAGCAGTTCTTC. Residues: CASSYSKSGSLLYEQFF.

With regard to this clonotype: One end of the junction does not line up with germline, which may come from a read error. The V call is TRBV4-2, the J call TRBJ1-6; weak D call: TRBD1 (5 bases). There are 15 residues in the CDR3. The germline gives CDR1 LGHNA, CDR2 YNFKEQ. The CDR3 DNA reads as TGTGCCAACAGCCAAGATTTAAGGGGCGGTTCACTCCTCCACTTT. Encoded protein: CANSQDLRGGSLLHF.

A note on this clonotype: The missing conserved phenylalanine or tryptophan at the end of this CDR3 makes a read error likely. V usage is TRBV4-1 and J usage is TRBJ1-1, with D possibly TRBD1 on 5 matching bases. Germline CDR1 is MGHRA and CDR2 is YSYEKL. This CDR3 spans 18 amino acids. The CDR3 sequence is CAGSQDVGGGGRSTEAFS. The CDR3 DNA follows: TGCGCCGGCAGCCAAGATGTGGGGGGAGGAGGAAGGAGCACTGAAGCTTTCTCT.

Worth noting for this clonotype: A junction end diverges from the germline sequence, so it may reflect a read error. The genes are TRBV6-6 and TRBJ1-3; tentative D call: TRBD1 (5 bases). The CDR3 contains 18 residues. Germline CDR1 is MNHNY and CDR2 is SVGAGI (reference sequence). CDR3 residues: CASTLRVLRGHSGNTIYF. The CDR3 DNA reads TGTGCCAGCACTTTGAGGGTGTTGAGGGGCCACTCTGGAAACACCATATATTTC.

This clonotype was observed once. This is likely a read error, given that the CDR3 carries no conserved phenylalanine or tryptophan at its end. CDR3 protein: CDSSQAGTRYNEQFL. The CDR3 nucleotides read TGTGACAGCAGCCAAGCTGGGACGAGGTACAATGAGCAGTTCCTC. V and J are TRBV4-2 and TRBJ2-1; D may correspond to TRBD1 or TRBD2 (5 bases each). The CDR3 is made up of 15 amino acids. Germline V gene sequence: CDR1 LGHNA, CDR2 YNFKEQ.

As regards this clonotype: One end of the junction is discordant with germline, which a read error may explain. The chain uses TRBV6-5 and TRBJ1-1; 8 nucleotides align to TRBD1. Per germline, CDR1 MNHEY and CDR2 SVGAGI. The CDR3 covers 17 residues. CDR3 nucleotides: TGTGCCAACAGTTACGCCGCAGGGGGCCGTGGATGGACTGAAGTTTTCTTT. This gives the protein CANSYAAGGRGWTEVFF.

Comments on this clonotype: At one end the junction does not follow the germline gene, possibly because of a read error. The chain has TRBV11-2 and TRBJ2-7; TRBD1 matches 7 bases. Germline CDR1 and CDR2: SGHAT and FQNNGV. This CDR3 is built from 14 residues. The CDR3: CASNPRGPASERCF. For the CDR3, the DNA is TGTGCCAGCAACCCAAGGGGGCCCGCCAGCGAGCGGTGCTTC.

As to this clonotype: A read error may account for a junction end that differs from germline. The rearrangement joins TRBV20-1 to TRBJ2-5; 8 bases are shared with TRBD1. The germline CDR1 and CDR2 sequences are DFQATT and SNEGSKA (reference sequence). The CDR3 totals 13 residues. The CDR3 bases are TGCAGTGCTACGACAGGGGTGCAAGAGACCCATTACTTC. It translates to CSATTGVQETHYF.

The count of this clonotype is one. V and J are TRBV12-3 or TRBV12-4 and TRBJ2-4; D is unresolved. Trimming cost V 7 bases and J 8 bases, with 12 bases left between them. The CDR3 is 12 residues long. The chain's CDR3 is CASNPGVDIQYF. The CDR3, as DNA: TGTGCCAGCAATCCGGGTGTAGACATTCAGTACTTC.

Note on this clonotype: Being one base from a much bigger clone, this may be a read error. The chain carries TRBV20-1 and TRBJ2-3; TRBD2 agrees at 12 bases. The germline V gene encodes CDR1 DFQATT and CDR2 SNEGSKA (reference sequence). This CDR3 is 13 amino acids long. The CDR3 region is CSARPLAGGTHYF. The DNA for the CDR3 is TGCAGTGCTCGGCCACTAGCGGGAGGTACGCACTATTTT.

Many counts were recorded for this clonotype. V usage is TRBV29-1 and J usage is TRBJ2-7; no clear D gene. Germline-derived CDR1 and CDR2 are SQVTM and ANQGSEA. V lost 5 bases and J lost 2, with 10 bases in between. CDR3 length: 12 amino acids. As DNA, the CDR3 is TGCAGCGTTAGCCCCGGGCCCTACGAGCAGTACTTC. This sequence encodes CSVSPGPYEQYF.

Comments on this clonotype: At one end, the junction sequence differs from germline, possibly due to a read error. CDR3 sequence reads: CASSSGTEHNEHFF. DNA for the CDR3: TGTGCTAGCAGTTCGGGGACAGAGCACAATGAGCACTTCTTC. This chain links TRBV12-3 or TRBV12-4 with TRBJ2-1; TRBD1 matches 7 bases. The CDR3 runs 14 residues.

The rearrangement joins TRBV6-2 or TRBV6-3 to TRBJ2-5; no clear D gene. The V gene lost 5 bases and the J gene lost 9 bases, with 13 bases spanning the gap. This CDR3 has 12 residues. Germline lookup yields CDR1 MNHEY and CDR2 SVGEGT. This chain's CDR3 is CASSPPTMSQYF. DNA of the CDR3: TGTGCCAGCAGTCCCCCCACGATGTCCCAGTACTTC.

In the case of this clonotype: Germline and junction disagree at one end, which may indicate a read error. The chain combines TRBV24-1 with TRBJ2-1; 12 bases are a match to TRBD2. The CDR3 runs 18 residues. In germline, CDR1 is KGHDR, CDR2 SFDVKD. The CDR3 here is CATSKLAGGRDSYIEQFF. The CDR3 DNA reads TGTGCCACCAGTAAACTAGCGGGAGGCCGTGACTCCTACATTGAGCAATTCTTC.

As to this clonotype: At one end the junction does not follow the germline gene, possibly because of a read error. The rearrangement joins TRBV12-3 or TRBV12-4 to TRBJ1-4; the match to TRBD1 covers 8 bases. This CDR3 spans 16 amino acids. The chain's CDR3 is CASGFRQGSEGEKLFF. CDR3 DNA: TGTGCCAGCGGTTTCCGACAGGGGAGTGAGGGTGAAAAACTGTTTTTC.

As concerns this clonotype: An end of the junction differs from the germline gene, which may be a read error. The chain's CDR3 is CASSLVVGGYEQQF. CDR3 bases: TGTGCCAGCAGCTTAGTAGTCGGAGGCTACGAGCAGCAGTTC. The rearrangement uses TRBV11-2 and TRBJ2-7, with D possibly TRBD2 on 5 matching bases. From germline, CDR1 is SGHAT and CDR2 FQNNGV. The length of the CDR3 is 14 residues.

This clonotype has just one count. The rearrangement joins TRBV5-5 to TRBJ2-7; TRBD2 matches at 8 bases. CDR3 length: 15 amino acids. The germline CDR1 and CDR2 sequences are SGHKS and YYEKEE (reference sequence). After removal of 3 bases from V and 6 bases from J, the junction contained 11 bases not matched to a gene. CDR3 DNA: TGTGCCAGCAGCTACGGGACTAGAGGGATGAGCGAGCAGTACTTC. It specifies CASSYGTRGMSEQYF.

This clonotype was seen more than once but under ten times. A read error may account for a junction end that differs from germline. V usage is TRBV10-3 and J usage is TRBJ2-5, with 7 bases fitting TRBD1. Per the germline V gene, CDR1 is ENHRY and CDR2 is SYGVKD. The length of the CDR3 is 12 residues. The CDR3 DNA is TGTGCCATCAGGGACAGGCAAGAGACCCTGTACTTC. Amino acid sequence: CAIRDRQETLYF.

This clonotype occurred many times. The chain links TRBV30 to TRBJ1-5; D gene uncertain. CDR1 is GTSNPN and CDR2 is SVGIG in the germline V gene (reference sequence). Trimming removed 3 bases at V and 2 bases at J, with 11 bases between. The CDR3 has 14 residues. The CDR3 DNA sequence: TGTGCCTGGAGGGAGGTCGGGGGCAATCAGCCCCAGCATTTT. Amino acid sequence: CAWREVGGNQPQHF. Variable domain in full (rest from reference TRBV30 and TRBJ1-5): SQTIHQWPATLVQPVGSPLSLECTVEGTSNPNLYWYRQAAGRGLQLLFYSVGIGQISSEVPQNLSASRPQDRQFILSSKKLLLSDSGFYLCAWREVGGNQPQHFGDGTRLSIL.

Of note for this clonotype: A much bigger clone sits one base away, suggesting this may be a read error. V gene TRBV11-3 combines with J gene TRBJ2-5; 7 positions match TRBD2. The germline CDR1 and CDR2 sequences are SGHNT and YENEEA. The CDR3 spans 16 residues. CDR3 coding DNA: TGTGCCAGTAGCTCGACCGCGGCGGGAGTGTTCGAGACCCAGTACTTC. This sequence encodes CASSSTAAGVFETQYF. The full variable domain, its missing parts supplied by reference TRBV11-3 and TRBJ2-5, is EAGVVQSPRYKIIEKKQPVAFWCNPISGHNTLYWYLQNLGQGPELLIRYENEEAVDDSQLPKDRFSAERLKGVDSTLKIQPAELGDSAVYLCASSSTAAGVFETQYFGPGTRLLVL.

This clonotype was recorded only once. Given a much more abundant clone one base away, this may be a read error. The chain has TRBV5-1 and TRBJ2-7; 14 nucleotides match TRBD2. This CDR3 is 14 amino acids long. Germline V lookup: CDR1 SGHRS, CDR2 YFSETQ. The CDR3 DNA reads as TGCTCCAGCAGTCCGGGACTAGCGGGAGTTGAGCAGTACTTC. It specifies CSSSPGLAGVEQYF.